The entry that follows covers one T cell receptor beta chain sequence. Its cognate antigen is unknown. The data belong to a study of cytomegalovirus exposure and HLA in healthy donors. Study-level findings and limits: An observed cluster of highly shared sequence variants was recorded as a likely sequencing artifact.

The ends were cut back, 8 bases at V and 2 bases at J, with 15 bases in the middle. The germline V gene encodes CDR1 MNHNY and CDR2 SVGAGI (reference sequence). This CDR3 has 15 residues. PCR amplification relied on 60 Vbeta primers (plus 13 Jbeta primers). Assay used: immunoSEQ multiplex PCR; TCRdb lists only in-frame clones, some missing. Here the sample spans approximately 170,000 clones, approximately 71% being singletons. The TCR sequence derives from a male donor in good health and CMV-seronegative. The genes are TRBV6-6 and TRBJ2-2; D is uncertain. Input material: PBMCs. The CDR3 DNA follows: TGTGCCAGCTTTGACTTATGGCGCAACACCGGGGAGCTGTTTTTT. It yields the protein CASFDLWRNTGELFF.